The rows below give T cell receptor beta chains drawn from one sample of a study of CD8+CD57+ T cells in acquired aplastic anemia. TCRdb reanalysed the reads using MiXCR and keeps one entry per CDR3 protein. The sample has more than 250,000 distinct CDR3 sequences, approximately 55% seen once. The specimen was sorted CD4+, CD8+, or CD8+CD57+ T cells (not recorded which) from PBMCs. These receptors were taken from a human donor with severe aplastic anemia or a healthy control (not recorded which). CDR3s include the opening cysteine and the closing phenylalanine or tryptophan. The D gene is left open where the match is weak. Size values are once, few and many counts, or a class for expanded clones, and some rows have none.

v_call: TRBV20-1; j_call: TRBJ2-2; d_call: -; clone_size: -; cdr3_aa: CSARGLPGELFF; cdr3_nt: TGCAGTGCTAGAGGTTTGCCCGGGGAGCTGTTTTTT
v_call: TRBV28; j_call: TRBJ1-1; d_call: -; clone_size: few; cdr3_aa: CASRGQTYEAFF; cdr3_nt: TGTGCCAGCAGAGGACAGACCTATGAAGCTTTCTTT
v_call: TRBV6-5; j_call: TRBJ1-1; d_call: -; clone_size: many; cdr3_aa: CASTYSTLNTEAFF; cdr3_nt: TGTGCCAGCACCTACAGTACTCTGAACACTGAAGCTTTCTTT
v_call: TRBV5-8; j_call: TRBJ2-7; d_call: TRBD1; clone_size: many; cdr3_aa: CASSLGVDRGEQYF; cdr3_nt: TGTGCCAGCAGCTTGGGCGTGGACAGGGGCGAGCAGTACTTC
v_call: TRBV2; j_call: TRBJ2-5; d_call: TRBD2; clone_size: -; cdr3_aa: CAGEASGQGTQYF; cdr3_nt: TGTGCCGGCGAGGCTAGCGGGCAAGGAACCCAGTACTTC
v_call: TRBV7-9; j_call: TRBJ2-3; d_call: -; clone_size: few; cdr3_aa: CASSPKVGRGTDTQYF; cdr3_nt: TGTGCCAGCAGCCCTAAGGTTGGGCGGGGCACAGATACGCAGTATTTT
v_call: TRBV6-1; j_call: TRBJ2-2; d_call: TRBD1; clone_size: -; cdr3_aa: CASRWGQGRTGELFF; cdr3_nt: TGTGCCAGCAGATGGGGACAGGGGCGGACCGGGGAGCTGTTTTTT
v_call: TRBV20-1; j_call: TRBJ2-1; d_call: -; clone_size: -; cdr3_aa: CSAQAGNEQFF; cdr3_nt: TGCAGTGCCCAGGCGGGAAATGAGCAGTTCTTC
v_call: TRBV7-9; j_call: TRBJ2-1; d_call: -; clone_size: many; cdr3_aa: CASSLGTAIIYNEQFF; cdr3_nt: TGTGCCAGCAGCTTAGGGACAGCTATTATCTACAATGAGCAGTTCTTC
v_call: TRBV7-9; j_call: TRBJ1-6; d_call: -; clone_size: -; cdr3_aa: CASSLGWQGHSPLHF; cdr3_nt: TGTGCCAGCAGCTTAGGTTGGCAGGGGCATTCACCCCTCCACTTT
v_call: TRBV30; j_call: TRBJ2-2; d_call: -; clone_size: -; cdr3_aa: CAWRQGRTGELFF; cdr3_nt: TGTGCCTGGAGACAGGGTCGGACCGGGGAGCTGTTTTTT
v_call: TRBV20-1; j_call: TRBJ2-7; d_call: -; clone_size: few; cdr3_aa: CSAVQGFPYEQYF; cdr3_nt: TGCAGTGCCGTGCAGGGGTTTCCTTACGAGCAGTACTTC
v_call: TRBV7-2; j_call: TRBJ2-1; d_call: TRBD2; clone_size: -; cdr3_aa: CASSLYSLASGRGSEQFF; cdr3_nt: TGTGCCAGCAGCTTATACTCGCTAGCTAGCGGGAGGGGGAGTGAGCAGTTCTTC
v_call: TRBV7-6; j_call: TRBJ2-3; d_call: TRBD2; clone_size: -; cdr3_aa: CASSLAYSGGGEDTQYF; cdr3_nt: TGTGCCAGCAGCTTAGCGTACAGCGGGGGGGGGGAAGATACGCAGTATTTT
v_call: TRBV6-5; j_call: TRBJ1-2; d_call: -; clone_size: -; cdr3_aa: CASTTGYVSDGYTF; cdr3_nt: TGTGCCAGCACCACAGGATACGTATCTGATGGCTACACCTTC
v_call: TRBV25-1; j_call: TRBJ2-5; d_call: -; clone_size: -; cdr3_aa: CASSEFPGQGVQETQYF; cdr3_nt: TGTGCCAGCAGTGAATTCCCTGGGCAGGGAGTCCAAGAGACCCAGTACTTC
v_call: TRBV6-5; j_call: TRBJ1-6; d_call: TRBD1; clone_size: many; cdr3_aa: CASSYIGTGVNSPLHF; cdr3_nt: TGTGCCAGCAGTTACATCGGGACAGGGGTGAACTCACCCCTCCACTTT
v_call: TRBV5-1; j_call: TRBJ1-2; d_call: TRBD1; clone_size: -; cdr3_aa: CASSPSGGQVEGYPF; cdr3_nt: TGCGCCAGCAGCCCCTCAGGAGGACAGGTGGAGGGCTACCCCTTC
v_call: TRBV25-1; j_call: TRBJ2-1; d_call: -; clone_size: once; cdr3_aa: CASTGTGSYNEQFF; cdr3_nt: TGTGCCAGCACAGGGACGGGGTCCTACAATGAGCAGTTCTTC
v_call: TRBV25-1; j_call: TRBJ1-1; d_call: -; clone_size: once; cdr3_aa: CASSVSPTWGTEAFF; cdr3_nt: TGTGCCAGCAGTGTTAGCCCCACGTGGGGCACTGAAGCTTTCTTT
v_call: TRBV19; j_call: TRBJ2-1; d_call: -; clone_size: -; cdr3_aa: CASSIGPRAAREQFF; cdr3_nt: TGTGCCAGTAGTATCGGCCCTCGGGCTGCCCGAGAGCAGTTCTTC
v_call: TRBV7-2; j_call: TRBJ2-5; d_call: TRBD2; clone_size: -; cdr3_aa: CASSQAPASGGETQYF; cdr3_nt: TGTGCCAGCAGCCAAGCCCCGGCTAGCGGGGGGGAGACCCAGTACTTC
v_call: TRBV7-8; j_call: TRBJ2-2; d_call: -; clone_size: -; cdr3_aa: CATARRPGELFF; cdr3_nt: TGTGCCACCGCTCGGCGTCCCGGGGAGCTGTTTTTT
v_call: TRBV12-3/TRBV12-4; j_call: TRBJ1-2; d_call: -; clone_size: -; cdr3_aa: CASIRPWGYGYTF; cdr3_nt: TGTGCCAGCATCCGACCGTGGGGTTATGGCTACACCTTC
v_call: TRBV25-1; j_call: TRBJ2-1; d_call: TRBD2; clone_size: -; cdr3_aa: CASSPTSGSDNEQFF; cdr3_nt: TGTGCCAGCAGTCCCACTAGCGGGAGCGACAATGAGCAGTTCTTC
v_call: TRBV6-2/TRBV6-3; j_call: TRBJ2-7; d_call: -; clone_size: many; cdr3_aa: CASSYGPDYEQYF; cdr3_nt: TGTGCCAGCAGTTACGGCCCGGATTACGAGCAGTACTTC
v_call: TRBV5-1; j_call: TRBJ2-3; d_call: -; clone_size: -; cdr3_aa: CASSSTTASTDTQYF; cdr3_nt: TGCGCCAGCAGCTCGACGACAGCTAGCACAGATACGCAGTATTTT
v_call: TRBV10-2; j_call: TRBJ1-5; d_call: -; clone_size: -; cdr3_aa: CASSDVTGDQPQHF; cdr3_nt: TGCGCCAGCAGTGATGTGACAGGTGATCAGCCCCAGCATTTT
v_call: TRBV7-2; j_call: TRBJ1-5; d_call: -; clone_size: few; cdr3_aa: CASSLARQEYSNQPQHF; cdr3_nt: TGTGCCAGCAGCTTAGCGCGGCAGGAGTATAGCAATCAGCCCCAGCATTTT
v_call: TRBV7-8; j_call: TRBJ2-3; d_call: -; clone_size: few; cdr3_aa: CASSLRGAVRTDTQYF; cdr3_nt: TGTGCCAGCAGCTTAAGGGGCGCAGTCAGGACAGATACGCAGTATTTT
v_call: TRBV14; j_call: TRBJ1-2; d_call: -; clone_size: -; cdr3_aa: CASSPGQRGYTF; cdr3_nt: TGTGCCAGCAGCCCCGGACAAAGAGGCTACACCTTC
v_call: TRBV7-6; j_call: TRBJ2-6; d_call: -; clone_size: many; cdr3_aa: CASSLVLGGANVLTF; cdr3_nt: TGTGCCAGCAGCTTAGTTCTTGGTGGGGCCAACGTCCTGACTTTC
v_call: TRBV7-8; j_call: TRBJ1-1; d_call: -; clone_size: many; cdr3_aa: CASSKGLKGSVMYTEAFF; cdr3_nt: TGTGCCAGCAGCAAAGGACTTAAGGGTTCCGTGATGTACACTGAAGCTTTCTTT
v_call: TRBV2; j_call: TRBJ1-2; d_call: -; clone_size: -; cdr3_aa: CASSEIRRADYGYTF; cdr3_nt: TGTGCCAGCAGTGAAATCCGAAGGGCCGACTATGGCTACACCTTC
v_call: TRBV20-1; j_call: TRBJ1-5; d_call: -; clone_size: -; cdr3_aa: CSASAPVGNQPQHF; cdr3_nt: TGCAGTGCTAGTGCCCCGGTGGGCAATCAGCCCCAGCATTTT
v_call: TRBV30; j_call: TRBJ2-7; d_call: TRBD2; clone_size: -; cdr3_aa: CAWSVQAGGPYEQYF; cdr3_nt: TGTGCCTGGAGTGTACAAGCGGGGGGGCCTTATGAGCAGTACTTC
v_call: TRBV2; j_call: TRBJ1-6; d_call: -; clone_size: -; cdr3_aa: CASSYSREGGSPLHF; cdr3_nt: TGTGCCAGCAGTTACAGCAGGGAAGGTGGTTCACCCCTCCACTTT
v_call: TRBV7-3; j_call: TRBJ2-1; d_call: TRBD2; clone_size: -; cdr3_aa: CASGGDYNEQFF; cdr3_nt: TGTGCCAGCGGGGGGGACTACAATGAGCAGTTCTTC
v_call: TRBV9; j_call: TRBJ2-1; d_call: -; clone_size: -; cdr3_aa: CASSAWTDYNEQFF; cdr3_nt: TGTGCCAGCAGCGCCTGGACAGATTACAATGAGCAGTTCTTC
v_call: TRBV19; j_call: TRBJ2-7; d_call: TRBD2; clone_size: -; cdr3_aa: CASSSMPGGEQYF; cdr3_nt: TGTGCCAGCAGTTCTATGCCCGGGGGGGAGCAGTACTTC
v_call: TRBV19; j_call: TRBJ1-4; d_call: TRBD1; clone_size: many; cdr3_aa: CASSIFTGQGGSNEKLFF; cdr3_nt: TGTGCCAGTAGTATTTTTACTGGGCAGGGGGGCTCTAATGAAAAACTGTTTTTT
v_call: TRBV5-8; j_call: TRBJ2-7; d_call: TRBD1; clone_size: many; cdr3_aa: CASSTRDRDYEQYF; cdr3_nt: TGTGCCAGCAGCACCCGGGACAGGGACTACGAGCAGTACTTC